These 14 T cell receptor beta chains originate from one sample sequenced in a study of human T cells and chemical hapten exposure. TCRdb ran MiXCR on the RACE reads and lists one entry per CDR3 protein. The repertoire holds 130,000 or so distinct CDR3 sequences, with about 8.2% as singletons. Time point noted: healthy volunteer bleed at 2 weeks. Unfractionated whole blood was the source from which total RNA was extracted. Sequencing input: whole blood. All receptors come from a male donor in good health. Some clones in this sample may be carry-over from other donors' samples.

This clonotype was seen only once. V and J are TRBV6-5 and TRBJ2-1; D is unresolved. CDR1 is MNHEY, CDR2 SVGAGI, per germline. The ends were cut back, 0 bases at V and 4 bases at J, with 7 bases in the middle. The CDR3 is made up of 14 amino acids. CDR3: CASSYSNSYNEQFF. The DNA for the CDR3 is TGTGCCAGCAGTTACTCCAACAGTTACAATGAGCAGTTCTTC.

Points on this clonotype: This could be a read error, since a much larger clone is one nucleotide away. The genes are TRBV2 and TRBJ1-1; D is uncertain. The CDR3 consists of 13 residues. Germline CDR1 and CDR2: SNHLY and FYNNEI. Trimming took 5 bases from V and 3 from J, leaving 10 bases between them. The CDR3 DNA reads TGTGCCAGCAGTACCGATTCAGACACTGAAGCTTTCTTT. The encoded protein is CASSTDSDTEAFF.

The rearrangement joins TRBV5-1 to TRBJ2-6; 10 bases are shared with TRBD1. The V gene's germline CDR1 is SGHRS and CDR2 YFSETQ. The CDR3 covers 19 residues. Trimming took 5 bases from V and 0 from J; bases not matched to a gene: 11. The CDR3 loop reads CASRKRGGQGSSGANVLTF. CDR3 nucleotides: TGCGCCAGCAGGAAAAGGGGGGGACAGGGGTCCTCTGGGGCCAACGTCCTGACTTTC.

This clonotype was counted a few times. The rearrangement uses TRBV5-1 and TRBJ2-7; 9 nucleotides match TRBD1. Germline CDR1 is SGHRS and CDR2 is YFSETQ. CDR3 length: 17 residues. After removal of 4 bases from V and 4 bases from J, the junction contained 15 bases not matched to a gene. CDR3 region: CASSDTFTGGRRYEQYF. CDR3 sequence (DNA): TGCGCCAGCAGCGATACCTTTACAGGGGGCCGTAGGTACGAGCAGTACTTC.

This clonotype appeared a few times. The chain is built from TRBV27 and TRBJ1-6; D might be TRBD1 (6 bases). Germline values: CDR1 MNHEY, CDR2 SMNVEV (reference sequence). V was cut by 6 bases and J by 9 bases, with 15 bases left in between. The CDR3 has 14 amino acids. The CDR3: CASRQGQSRSPLHF. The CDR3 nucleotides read TGTGCCAGCAGGCAGGGACAAAGCCGTTCACCCCTCCACTTT.

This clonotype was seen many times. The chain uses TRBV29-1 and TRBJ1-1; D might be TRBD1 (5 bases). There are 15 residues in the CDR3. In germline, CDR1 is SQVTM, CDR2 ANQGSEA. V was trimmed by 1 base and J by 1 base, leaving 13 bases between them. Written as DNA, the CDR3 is TGCAGCGTTGAAGGGGGGTCAGAAGGGAACACTGAAGCTTTCTTT. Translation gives CSVEGGSEGNTEAFF.

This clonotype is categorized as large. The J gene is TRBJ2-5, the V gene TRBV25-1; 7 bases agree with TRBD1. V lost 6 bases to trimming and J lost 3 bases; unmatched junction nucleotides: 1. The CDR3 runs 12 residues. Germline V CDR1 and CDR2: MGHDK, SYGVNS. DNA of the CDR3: TGTGCCAGCAGGGACAGGAAAGAGACCCAGTACTTC. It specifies CASRDRKETQYF.

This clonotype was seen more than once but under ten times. The CDR3 reads CATSRDLGLAGGSTDTQYF. CDR3 sequence (DNA): TGTGCCACCAGCAGAGATCTGGGACTAGCGGGGGGAAGCACAGATACGCAGTATTTT. The chain joins TRBV15 to TRBJ2-3; 15 nucleotides agree with TRBD2. The V gene's germline CDR1 is LNHNV and CDR2 YYDKDF (reference sequence). The CDR3 loop spans 19 amino acids. Trimming took 0 bases from V and 0 from J; bases not matched to a gene: 4.

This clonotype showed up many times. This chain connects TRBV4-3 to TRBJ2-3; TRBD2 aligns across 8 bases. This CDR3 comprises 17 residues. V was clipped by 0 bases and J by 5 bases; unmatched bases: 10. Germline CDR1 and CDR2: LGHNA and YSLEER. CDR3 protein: CASSQDRERGRGDTQYF. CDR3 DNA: TGCGCCAGCAGCCAAGATAGGGAGCGGGGGCGGGGAGATACGCAGTATTTT.

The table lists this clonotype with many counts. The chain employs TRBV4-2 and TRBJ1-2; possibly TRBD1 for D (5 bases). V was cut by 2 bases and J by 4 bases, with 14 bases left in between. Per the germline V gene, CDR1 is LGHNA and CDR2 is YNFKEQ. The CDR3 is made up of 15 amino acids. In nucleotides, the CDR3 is TGTGCCAGCAGCCAAAGTCTTCAGGGTTTCTATGGCTACACCTTC. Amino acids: CASSQSLQGFYGYTF.

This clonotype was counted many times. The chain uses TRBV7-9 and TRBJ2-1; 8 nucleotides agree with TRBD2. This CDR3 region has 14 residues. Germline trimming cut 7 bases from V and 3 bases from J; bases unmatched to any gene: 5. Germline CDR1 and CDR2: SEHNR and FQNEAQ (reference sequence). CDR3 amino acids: CASKSSGGYNEQFF. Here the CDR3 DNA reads TGTGCCAGCAAAAGCAGCGGGGGCTACAATGAGCAGTTCTTC.

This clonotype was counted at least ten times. DNA for the CDR3: TGCAGCGTTGAAGATAGCGGGGGGGCCCTCTACAATGAGCAGTTCTTC. Its translation: CSVEDSGGALYNEQFF. The chain carries TRBV29-1 and TRBJ2-1; 11 nucleotides line up with TRBD2. V shed 0 bases, J shed 3 bases, and the junction held 4 bases outside the gene matches. This CDR3 comprises 16 residues. The germline gives CDR1 SQVTM, CDR2 ANQGSEA.

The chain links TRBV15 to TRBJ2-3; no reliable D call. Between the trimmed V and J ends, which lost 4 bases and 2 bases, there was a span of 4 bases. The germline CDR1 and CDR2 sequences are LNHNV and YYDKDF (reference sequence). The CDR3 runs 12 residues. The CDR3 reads CATSTYTDTQYF. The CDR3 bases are TGTGCCACCAGCACCTACACAGATACGCAGTATTTT.

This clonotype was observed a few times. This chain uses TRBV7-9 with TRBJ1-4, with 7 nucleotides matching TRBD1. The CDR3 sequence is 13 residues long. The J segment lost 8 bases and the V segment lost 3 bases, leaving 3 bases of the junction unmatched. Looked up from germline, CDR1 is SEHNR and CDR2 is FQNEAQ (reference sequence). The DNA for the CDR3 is TGTGCCAGCAGCTTTCAGGGGGGGGAAAAACTGTTTTTT. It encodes CASSFQGGEKLFF.